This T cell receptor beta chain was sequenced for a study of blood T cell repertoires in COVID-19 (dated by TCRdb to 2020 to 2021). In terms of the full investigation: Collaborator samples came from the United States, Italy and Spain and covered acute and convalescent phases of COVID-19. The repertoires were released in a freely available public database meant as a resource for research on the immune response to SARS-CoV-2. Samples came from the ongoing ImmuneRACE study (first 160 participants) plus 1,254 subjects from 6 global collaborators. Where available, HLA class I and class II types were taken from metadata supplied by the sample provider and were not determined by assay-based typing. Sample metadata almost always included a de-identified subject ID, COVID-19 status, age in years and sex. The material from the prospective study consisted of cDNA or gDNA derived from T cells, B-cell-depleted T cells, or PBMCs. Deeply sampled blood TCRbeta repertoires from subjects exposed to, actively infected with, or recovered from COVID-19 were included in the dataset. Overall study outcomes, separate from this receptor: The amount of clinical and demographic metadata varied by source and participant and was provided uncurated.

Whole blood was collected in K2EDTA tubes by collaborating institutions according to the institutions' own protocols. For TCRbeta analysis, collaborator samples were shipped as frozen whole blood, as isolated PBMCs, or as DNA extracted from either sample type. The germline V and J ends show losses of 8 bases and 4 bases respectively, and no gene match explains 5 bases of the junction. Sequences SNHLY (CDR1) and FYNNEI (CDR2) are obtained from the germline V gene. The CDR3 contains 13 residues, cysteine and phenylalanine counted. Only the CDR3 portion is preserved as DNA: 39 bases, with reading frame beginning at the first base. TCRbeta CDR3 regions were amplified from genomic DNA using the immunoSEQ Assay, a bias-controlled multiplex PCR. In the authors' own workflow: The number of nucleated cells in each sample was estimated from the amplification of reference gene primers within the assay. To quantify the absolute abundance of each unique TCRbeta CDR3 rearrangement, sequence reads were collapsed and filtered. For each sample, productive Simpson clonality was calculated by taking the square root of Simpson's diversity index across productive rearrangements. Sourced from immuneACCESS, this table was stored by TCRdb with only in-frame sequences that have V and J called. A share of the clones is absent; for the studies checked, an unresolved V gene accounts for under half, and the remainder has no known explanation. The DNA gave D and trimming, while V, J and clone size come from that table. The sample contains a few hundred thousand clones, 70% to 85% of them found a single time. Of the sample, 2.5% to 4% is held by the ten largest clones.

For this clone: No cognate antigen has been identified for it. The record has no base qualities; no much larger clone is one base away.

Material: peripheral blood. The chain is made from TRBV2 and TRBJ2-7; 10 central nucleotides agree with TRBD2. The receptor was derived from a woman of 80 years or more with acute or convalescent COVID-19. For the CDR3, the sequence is CASGGLAVYEQYF. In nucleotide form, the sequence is TGTGCCAGCGGAGGACTAGCGGTATACGAGCAGTACTTC.